Listed below are T cell receptor beta chains from one sample, sequenced in a study of Graves' ophthalmopathy and Graves' hyperthyroidism. TCRdb itself ran the multiplex PCR reads through MiXCR, one entry per CDR3 protein. The sample yields about 740,000 distinct CDR3 sequences, 40% seen once. The sequencing sample was made of peripheral blood. All receptors derive from an adult man with Graves' ophthalmopathy. CDR3s include the opening cysteine and the closing phenylalanine or tryptophan. D genes are given only for firm matches. Some rows have no size entry. The others give once, few or many, or a class for an expanded clone.

j_call: TRBJ1-5
v_call: TRBV19
clone_size: many
d_call: NA
cdr3_aa: CASSVGGQPQHF
cdr3_nt: TGTGCCAGTAGTGTCGGAGGCCAGCCCCAGCATTTT

j_call: TRBJ2-5
v_call: TRBV5-1
clone_size: NA
d_call: TRBD2
cdr3_aa: CASSRQPGLAGVYQETQYF
cdr3_nt: TGCGCCAGCAGCCGGCAGCCGGGACTAGCGGGAGTTTATCAAGAGACCCAGTACTTC

j_call: TRBJ2-1
v_call: TRBV15
clone_size: NA
d_call: NA
cdr3_aa: CATSRDRESYNEQFF
cdr3_nt: TGTGCCACCAGCAGAGATAGGGAAAGCTACAATGAGCAGTTCTTC

j_call: TRBJ2-5
v_call: TRBV29-1
clone_size: NA
d_call: TRBD2
cdr3_aa: CSVVGTSGETQYF
cdr3_nt: TGCAGCGTCGTTGGGACTAGCGGGGAGACCCAGTACTTC

j_call: TRBJ1-2
v_call: TRBV7-2
clone_size: many
d_call: TRBD1
cdr3_aa: CASSLAPGTGYGYTF
cdr3_nt: TGTGCCAGCAGCTTAGCTCCCGGGACAGGGTATGGCTACACCTTC

j_call: TRBJ2-5
v_call: TRBV7-2
clone_size: many
d_call: TRBD2
cdr3_aa: CASSFTSGSWRETQYF
cdr3_nt: TGTGCCAGCAGCTTCACTAGCGGGAGTTGGCGAGAGACCCAGTACTTC

j_call: TRBJ1-2
v_call: TRBV12-3/TRBV12-4
clone_size: NA
d_call: NA
cdr3_aa: CASSPYPSGYTF
cdr3_nt: TGTGCCAGCAGTCCATATCCTTCCGGCTACACCTTC

j_call: TRBJ1-1
v_call: TRBV7-2
clone_size: NA
d_call: TRBD1
cdr3_aa: CASSLRRRTGGSEAFF
cdr3_nt: TGTGCCAGCAGCTTACGAAGGAGGACAGGGGGTTCTGAAGCTTTCTTT

j_call: TRBJ2-5
v_call: TRBV24-1
clone_size: few
d_call: NA
cdr3_aa: CATSDNPGESQETQYF
cdr3_nt: TGTGCCACCAGTGATAACCCAGGAGAGTCCCAAGAGACCCAGTACTTC

j_call: TRBJ1-2
v_call: TRBV2
clone_size: many
d_call: NA
cdr3_aa: CASTQANYGYTF
cdr3_nt: TGTGCCAGCACCCAAGCTAACTATGGCTACACCTTC

j_call: TRBJ1-2
v_call: TRBV29-1
clone_size: NA
d_call: NA
cdr3_aa: CSLNYRPNYGYTF
cdr3_nt: TGCAGCTTAAACTACAGACCAAACTATGGCTACACCTTC

j_call: TRBJ1-1
v_call: TRBV20-1
clone_size: many
d_call: NA
cdr3_aa: CSARERQRQLNTEAFF
cdr3_nt: TGCAGTGCTAGAGAACGACAGCGCCAATTGAACACTGAAGCTTTCTTT

j_call: TRBJ2-5
v_call: TRBV5-4
clone_size: NA
d_call: NA
cdr3_aa: CTSMGGRGQETQYF
cdr3_nt: TGTACCAGCATGGGAGGCAGGGGCCAAGAGACCCAGTACTTC

j_call: TRBJ2-3
v_call: TRBV11-2
clone_size: once
d_call: TRBD2
cdr3_aa: CASSQDYGTSGNTDTQYF
cdr3_nt: TGCGCCAGCAGCCAAGACTACGGGACTAGCGGCAACACAGATACGCAGTATTTT

j_call: TRBJ1-4
v_call: TRBV12-3/TRBV12-4
clone_size: NA
d_call: NA
cdr3_aa: CASSFGGESEKLFF
cdr3_nt: TGTGCCAGCAGTTTCGGGGGGGAGAGTGAAAAACTGTTTTTT

j_call: TRBJ1-4
v_call: TRBV7-9
clone_size: NA
d_call: TRBD1
cdr3_aa: CASSTRTGPNEKLFF
cdr3_nt: TGTGCCAGCAGCACAAGGACAGGTCCTAATGAAAAACTGTTTTTT

j_call: TRBJ2-7
v_call: TRBV7-8
clone_size: many
d_call: NA
cdr3_aa: CASSLYETKTYEQYF
cdr3_nt: TGTGCCAGCAGCTTATATGAGACTAAGACCTACGAGCAGTACTTC

j_call: TRBJ2-5
v_call: TRBV7-2
clone_size: many
d_call: TRBD1
cdr3_aa: CASSLVSGTGETQYF
cdr3_nt: TGTGCCAGCAGCTTAGTTTCGGGGACAGGCGAGACCCAGTACTTC

j_call: TRBJ1-4
v_call: TRBV15
clone_size: once
d_call: NA
cdr3_aa: CATSRGTAANEKLFF
cdr3_nt: TGTGCCACCAGCAGAGGGACAGCCGCTAATGAAAAACTGTTTTTT

j_call: TRBJ2-5
v_call: TRBV11-2
clone_size: NA
d_call: NA
cdr3_aa: CASSHRTRGTGETQYF
cdr3_nt: TGTGCCAGCAGCCACCGCACCCGGGGAACCGGAGAGACCCAGTACTTC

j_call: TRBJ1-4
v_call: TRBV20-1
clone_size: many
d_call: NA
cdr3_aa: CSARVPGLKLFF
cdr3_nt: TGCAGTGCTAGAGTACCAGGGTTAAAACTGTTTTTT

j_call: TRBJ1-1
v_call: TRBV10-3
clone_size: NA
d_call: TRBD1
cdr3_aa: CAISESTGGGTEAFF
cdr3_nt: TGTGCCATCAGTGAGTCGACAGGGGGAGGCACTGAAGCTTTCTTT

j_call: TRBJ1-5
v_call: TRBV2
clone_size: many
d_call: NA
cdr3_aa: CASSDRAEDQPQHF
cdr3_nt: TGTGCCAGCAGTGACAGGGCGGAGGATCAGCCCCAGCATTTT

j_call: TRBJ1-1
v_call: TRBV12-3/TRBV12-4
clone_size: NA
d_call: TRBD1
cdr3_aa: CASSYRTGGFTEAFF
cdr3_nt: TGTGCCAGCAGTTACAGGACAGGGGGTTTCACTGAAGCTTTCTTT

j_call: TRBJ2-5
v_call: TRBV15
clone_size: many
d_call: NA
cdr3_aa: CATAPGHLQETQYF
cdr3_nt: TGTGCCACGGCCCCGGGGCACTTACAAGAGACCCAGTACTTC

j_call: TRBJ1-4
v_call: TRBV5-6
clone_size: NA
d_call: NA
cdr3_aa: CASSLVGAREKLFF
cdr3_nt: TGTGCCAGCAGCTTGGTGGGGGCGCGGGAAAAACTGTTTTTT

j_call: TRBJ1-4
v_call: TRBV7-2
clone_size: NA
d_call: NA
cdr3_aa: CASSLFFRGVNEKLFF
cdr3_nt: TGTGCCAGCAGCCTCTTCTTCAGGGGAGTTAATGAAAAACTGTTTTTT

j_call: TRBJ2-7
v_call: TRBV10-1
clone_size: NA
d_call: NA
cdr3_aa: CASSIVGGPTYEQYF
cdr3_nt: TGTGCCAGCAGTATAGTTGGGGGACCAACCTACGAGCAGTACTTC

j_call: TRBJ1-5
v_call: TRBV7-9
clone_size: NA
d_call: NA
cdr3_aa: CASSSGPIGNQPQHF
cdr3_nt: TGTGCCAGCAGCTCCGGACCGATAGGCAATCAGCCCCAGCATTTT

j_call: TRBJ2-2
v_call: TRBV25-1
clone_size: few
d_call: TRBD2
cdr3_aa: CASSSASGRFGELFF
cdr3_nt: TGTGCCAGCAGTTCAGCTAGCGGGAGATTCGGGGAGCTGTTTTTT